The 4 T cell receptor beta chains reported below all come from one sample, sequenced in a study of T cell responses to AZD1222 COVID-19 vaccine. TCRdb's table, derived via immunoSEQ multiplex PCR, lists solely in-frame clones and lacks some. The table lists about 85,000 clones, about 92% of them singletons. This specimen was peripheral blood, taken on day 0 of AZD1222 vaccination. The receptors originated from an adult in good health.

The rearrangement joins TRBV28 to TRBJ2-7, with 9 bases matching TRBD1. The V and J ends lost 4 bases and 6 bases, in that order; junction bases with no gene match: 4. This CDR3 has 13 residues. Germline assignment: CDR1 MDHEN and CDR2 SYDVKM. CDR3 DNA sequence: TGTGCCAGCAGTTGGGACAGGGCAGGCGAGCAGTACTTC. As protein: CASSWDRAGEQYF.

The V gene is TRBV29-1, the J gene TRBJ2-7; TRBD1 or TRBD2 may be the D gene (5 bases each). Trimming took off 7 bases at V and 2 bases at J, with 15 bases between the two ends. CDR1 SQVTM and CDR2 ANQGSEA come from the germline V gene. The CDR3 consists of 13 residues. The CDR3: CSASPGPAYEQYF. Here the CDR3 DNA reads TGCAGCGCTTCCCCGGGGCCGGCCTACGAGCAGTACTTC.

The chain carries TRBV27 and TRBJ2-7, with D unclear. Trimming took 5 bases from V and 3 from J, leaving 14 bases between them. This CDR3 has 14 amino acids. Germline CDR1 and CDR2: MNHEY and SMNVEV (reference sequence). CDR3 bases: TGTGCCAGCAGTCCCTTCGCAGAAATCTACGAGCAGTACTTC. It specifies CASSPFAEIYEQYF.

The rearrangement uses TRBV4-3 and TRBJ1-1; 10 nucleotides match TRBD1. This CDR3 is 15 amino acids long. CDR1 and CDR2 (germline): LGHNA, YSLEER. The junction had 7 bases not matched to a gene; V was cut back by 4 bases and J by 5 bases. In DNA form, the CDR3 reads TGCGCCAGCAGCCTCCGACAGGGGGCGCCGACTGAAGCTTTCTTT. Translation gives CASSLRQGAPTEAFF.